These T cell receptor beta chains were read from a single sample in a study of response to subunit inactivated influenza vaccine. Each CDR3 protein is one row after TCRdb ran MiXCR on the RT-PCR reads. Found here are fewer than 350,000 distinct CDR3 sequences, less than 25% of them singletons; the top ten hold 10% to 13%. The specimen comprised PBMCs from blood, sampled less than 22 months after vaccination. All receptors derive from a man aged 45 to 70 who received an inactivated influenza vaccine. Each CDR3 is given with its conserved first and last residue. Each record gives: clone size, J gene, V gene, D gene, CDR3 DNA, CDR3 protein. A D gene is named only where the DNA matches it firmly. Expanded clones get a size class; other rows say once, few or many, or leave the size out.

>few|TRBJ2-7|TRBV3-1|-
TGTGCCAGCAGCCAAGTGGATCCGGACCCGAACTACGAGCAGTACTTC
CASSQVDPDPNYEQYF
>few|TRBJ2-2|TRBV6-5|-
TGTGCCAGCAGTTACTCCCTAGCCTCCACCGGGGAGCTGTTTTTT
CASSYSLASTGELFF
>-|TRBJ2-5|TRBV9|TRBD1
TGTGCCAGCAGCGTCGCAGGGGGCCAAGAGACCCAGTACTTC
CASSVAGGQETQYF
>-|TRBJ2-3|TRBV29-1|-
TGCAGCTGCTTGAGAGCCCGGGGCGTTGGCACAGATACGCAGTATTTT
CSCLRARGVGTDTQYF
>-|TRBJ2-2|TRBV12-3/TRBV12-4|TRBD2
TGTGCCAGCAGTTTGGCGGGAGTGGTTACCGGGGAGCTGTTTTTT
CASSLAGVVTGELFF
>few|TRBJ1-1|TRBV3-1|TRBD1
TGTGCCAGCACACTACAGGGAGGGGGCCAAGCTTTCTTT
CASTLQGGGQAFF
>once|TRBJ1-5|TRBV4-2|-
TGTGCCAGCAGCCAAGAATGGCAGTACAATCAGCCCCAGCATTTT
CASSQEWQYNQPQHF
>-|TRBJ1-1|TRBV2|-
TGTGCCAGCACCGAGCTTAGTGGTGAAGCTTTCTTT
CASTELSGEAFF
>-|TRBJ2-7|TRBV6-1|TRBD2
TGTGCCAGCGAAGGCGGGAGCTCCTACGAGCAGTACTTC
CASEGGSSYEQYF
>-|TRBJ2-3|TRBV15|TRBD2
TGTGCCACCAGCAGAGATCGGGGGGTTGTTCCGCAGTATTTT
CATSRDRGVVPQYF
>many|TRBJ1-5|TRBV5-4|TRBD1
TGTGCCAGCAGGCGTACAGGGGATCCCGATGGTCAGCCCCAGCATTTT
CASRRTGDPDGQPQHF
>-|TRBJ2-1|TRBV12-3/TRBV12-4|-
TGTGCCAGCAGCCGTGCGGCTTATGAGCAGTTCTTC
CASSRAAYEQFF
>few|TRBJ2-2|TRBV6-1|-
TGTGCCAGCAGACCCGGGCGTTTCACCGGGGAGCTGTTTTTT
CASRPGRFTGELFF
>few|TRBJ1-6|TRBV5-1|-
TGCGCCAGCAGTACCACGGGGAGCACGGATAATTCACCCCTCCACTTT
CASSTTGSTDNSPLHF
>-|TRBJ1-2|TRBV5-1|TRBD1
TGCGCCAGCGGACGCAGGGGGATAAACTATGGCTACACCTTC
CASGRRGINYGYTF
>-|TRBJ1-2|TRBV3-1|-
TGTGCCAGCAGGCCTCGTGGGGCGGAAGGCTACACCTTC
CASRPRGAEGYTF
>-|TRBJ1-1|TRBV20-1|-
TGCAGTGCCACGACAGACACTGAAGCTTTCTTT
CSATTDTEAFF
>few|TRBJ1-1|TRBV29-1|TRBD1
TGCAGCGTCCTACCGGGACAGTCAAAATACTTAATGAACACTGAAGCTTTCTTT
CSVLPGQSKYLMNTEAFF
>few|TRBJ1-1|TRBV7-9|-
TGTGCCAGCAGCCAGGGGCCGGGGGGCATGGACACTGAAGCTTTCTTT
CASSQGPGGMDTEAFF
>few|TRBJ1-2|TRBV7-9|-
TGTGCCAGCAGCTTGGCCGAGGGGCGCTGGACTGGCTACACCTTC
CASSLAEGRWTGYTF
>-|TRBJ2-2|TRBV12-3/TRBV12-4|-
TGTGCCAGCCTCAAGGTAGCTCGGACCGGGGAGCTGTTTTTT
CASLKVARTGELFF
>-|TRBJ2-7|TRBV28|TRBD2
TGTGCCAGCAGTGCCCCGGGACTAGCGGCCTTTGAGCAGTACTTC
CASSAPGLAAFEQYF
>-|TRBJ2-1|TRBV30|TRBD1
TGTGCCTGTCCAGGACAGGTGGGGTCGGGGCAGTTCTTC
CACPGQVGSGQFF
>-|TRBJ2-1|TRBV7-9|-
TGTGCCAGCAGCTTAAGTGGGAACACTGAGCAGTTCTTC
CASSLSGNTEQFF
>many|TRBJ1-5|TRBV11-1|-
TGTGCCAGCAGCCCAGGGCGAGGAGGAGGGAGGGGGAATCAGCCCCAGCATTTT
CASSPGRGGGRGNQPQHF
>few|TRBJ2-1|TRBV7-2|TRBD2
TGTGCCAGCAGCTTACAGCTTAGCGGGACCTCCTACAATGAGCAGTTCTTC
CASSLQLSGTSYNEQFF
>-|TRBJ1-2|TRBV28|TRBD1
TGTGCCAGCAGTTTATCTACGGGGAGGGGGCATTTTGGCTACACCTTC
CASSLSTGRGHFGYTF
>few|TRBJ2-1|TRBV9|-
TGTGCCAGCAGTGGTAGCGGAAACTACTACAATGAGCAGTTCTTC
CASSGSGNYYNEQFF
>-|TRBJ2-3|TRBV3-1|-
TGTGCCAGCAGCCAAGCCAGGGATTTGGATACGCAGTATTTT
CASSQARDLDTQYF
>many|TRBJ1-6|TRBV12-3/TRBV12-4|-
TGTGCCAGCAGTTTATTCACGAATAATTCACCCCTCCACTTT
CASSLFTNNSPLHF
>few|TRBJ1-1|TRBV7-9|-
TGTGCCAGCAGCCCGCAGGCGAACACTGAAGCTTTCTTT
CASSPQANTEAFF
>-|TRBJ1-1|TRBV12-3/TRBV12-4|-
TGTGCCAGCAGTTTGTATGGGGGGCGGACTGAAGCTTTCTTT
CASSLYGGRTEAFF
>-|TRBJ2-5|TRBV7-2|-
TGTGCCAGCAGCCCAGCCGGCGGCCTCAGGGGCCAGTACTTC
CASSPAGGLRGQYF
>few|TRBJ1-1|TRBV7-9|-
TGTGCCAGCAGCTTAGCGAGGGACTTGAACACTGAAGCTTTCTTT
CASSLARDLNTEAFF
>-|TRBJ2-7|TRBV7-9|-
TGTGCCAGCAGCCAAACGGGAGACGCCTACGAGCAGTACTTC
CASSQTGDAYEQYF
>few|TRBJ2-3|TRBV20-1|-
TGCAGTGCTGAGGACGGGGAGGTGTTTGCAGATACGCAGTATTTT
CSAEDGEVFADTQYF
>-|TRBJ2-4|TRBV2|TRBD1
TGTGCCAGCAGTGCCCAGGGGGCACCCAAAAACATTCAGTACTTC
CASSAQGAPKNIQYF
>-|TRBJ1-6|TRBV7-3|-
TGTGCCAGCAGCTTAGCAGGATTAGGGAATTCACCCCTCCACTTT
CASSLAGLGNSPLHF
>few|TRBJ1-2|TRBV20-1|-
TGCAGTGCTAGTGGGAGAGGGTTGTACGGAAACTATGGCTACACCTTC
CSASGRGLYGNYGYTF
>-|TRBJ2-3|TRBV5-4|-
TGTGCCAGCAGCAGACCAGGGGAGGATACGCAGTATTTT
CASSRPGEDTQYF
>few|TRBJ2-5|TRBV12-3/TRBV12-4|TRBD1
TGTGCCAGCAGTTTTGGGTTGAGAGGGGGCGACGAAGAGACCCAGTACTTC
CASSFGLRGGDEETQYF